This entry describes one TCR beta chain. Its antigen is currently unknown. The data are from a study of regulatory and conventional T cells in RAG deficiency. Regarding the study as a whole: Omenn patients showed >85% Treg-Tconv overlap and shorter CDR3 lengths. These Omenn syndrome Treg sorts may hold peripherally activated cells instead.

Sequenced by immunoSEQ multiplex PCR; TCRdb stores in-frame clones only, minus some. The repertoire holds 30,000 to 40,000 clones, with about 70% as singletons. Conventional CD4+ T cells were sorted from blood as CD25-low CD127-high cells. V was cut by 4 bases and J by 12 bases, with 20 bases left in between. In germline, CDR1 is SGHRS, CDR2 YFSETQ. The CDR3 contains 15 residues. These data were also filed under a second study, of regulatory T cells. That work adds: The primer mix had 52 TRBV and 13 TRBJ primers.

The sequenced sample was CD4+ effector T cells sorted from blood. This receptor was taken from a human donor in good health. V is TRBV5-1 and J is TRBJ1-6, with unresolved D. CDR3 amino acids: CASSSGVSEGLPLHF. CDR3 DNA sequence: TGCGCCAGCAGCAGTGGCGTGTCGGAGGGTCTACCCCTCCACTTT.